Below, 14 T cell receptor beta chains from the same sample are listed, as sequenced in a study of T cell responses to AZD1222 COVID-19 vaccine. Using immunoSEQ multiplex PCR, the repertoire was profiled, and TCRdb retains in-frame clones only, with some absent. The table has about 140,000 clones, just over 85% seen once. Material: peripheral blood, obtained 28 days after the second AZD1222 dose. All receptors come from an adult who received the AZD1222 COVID-19 vaccine.

The rearrangement joins TRBV19 to TRBJ1-6; weak D call: TRBD1 (5 bases). Germline V CDR1 and CDR2: LNHDA, SQIVND (reference sequence). The CDR3 is made up of 14 amino acids. Trimming pared 3 bases from V and 8 bases from J, leaving 11 bases between. The CDR3 region has the DNA TGTGCCAGTAGTATTCAGGGACTGGATTCACCCCTCCACTTT. Protein: CASSIQGLDSPLHF.

The chain uses TRBV21-1 and TRBJ1-1. TRBV21-1 is marked as a pseudogene. There are 15 residues in the CDR3. CDR3: CASSKEAPRDTEAFF. CDR3 DNA sequence: TGTGCCAGCAGCAAAGAGGCTCCTCGGGACACTGAAGCTTTCTTT.

J is TRBJ1-3 and V is TRBV11-2, with D perhaps TRBD1 (6 bases). The V end was cut by 4 bases, the J end by 4 bases, with 11 bases between. This CDR3 contains 14 residues. Germline V gives CDR1 SGHAT, CDR2 FQNNGV. CDR3 in amino acids: CASSSRGTGNTIYF. CDR3 in DNA: TGTGCCAGCAGCTCCCGAGGGACAGGAAACACCATATATTTT.

The chain couples TRBV3-1 (or the pseudogene TRBV3-2) to TRBJ2-1; D remains ambiguous. Germline V gene sequence: CDR1 LGHDT, CDR2 YNNKEL (reference sequence). CDR3 size: 11 residues. V lost 1 base, J lost 8 bases, and 3 bases lay in between. CDR3 bases: TGTGCCAGCAGCCAAGTTTATGAGCAGTTCTTC. As protein: CASSQVYEQFF.

The chain employs TRBV6-5 and TRBJ1-2, with D uncertain. There are 14 residues in the CDR3. Germline CDR1 reads MNHEY; CDR2 reads SVGAGI. V lost 6 bases and J 4 bases, leaving 15 bases between the germline ends. CDR3 residues: CASSHEGVTYGYTF. Here the CDR3 DNA reads TGTGCCAGCAGCCACGAGGGAGTAACCTATGGCTACACCTTC.

This chain uses TRBV7-9 with TRBJ1-1; no firm D call. The V end was cut by 1 base, the J end by 10 bases, with 10 bases between. CDR3 length: 12 residues. Germline-derived CDR1 and CDR2 are SEHNR and FQNEAQ (reference sequence). CDR3 protein: CASSLGGRRAFF. The CDR3 coding sequence is TGTGCCAGCAGCTTAGGGGGTCGGAGAGCTTTCTTT.

The chain is built from TRBV6-5 and TRBJ1-2, with TRBD1 matching 7 bases. J gave up 5 bases and V 10 bases, and 10 bases lay outside the gene matches. Per the germline V gene, CDR1 is MNHEY and CDR2 is SVGAGI. This CDR3 has 13 residues. The CDR3, as DNA: TGTGCCAACGGGGACAGAAACTTTTATGGCTACACCTTC. Translating gives CANGDRNFYGYTF.

The chain recombines TRBV6-5 with TRBJ2-1, with D unclear. The CDR3 contains 15 residues. Per germline, CDR1 MNHEY and CDR2 SVGAGI. V lost 6 bases and J lost 5, with 17 bases in between. Written as DNA, the CDR3 is TGTGCCAGCAGCCGACCCCGGGCCCAAAACAATGAGCAGTTCTTC. It translates to CASSRPRAQNNEQFF.

This sequence joins TRBV29-1 and TRBJ2-7, with 8 bases lining up with TRBD1. With V trimmed by 6 bases and J by 3 bases, 10 bases remained unmatched. The CDR3 has 14 residues. CDR1 is SQVTM, CDR2 ANQGSEA, per germline. This chain's CDR3 is CSVPTTGAGYEQYF. The CDR3 nucleotides read TGCAGCGTCCCCACGACAGGGGCAGGCTACGAGCAGTACTTC.

The chain combines TRBV30 with TRBJ2-1; no clear D. This CDR3 is 13 amino acids long. The germline V gene has CDR1 GTSNPN and CDR2 SVGIG (reference sequence). V was pared by 1 base and J by 9 bases, with 13 bases between. The CDR3 protein is CAWSANIPTEQFF. The CDR3 DNA sequence: TGTGCCTGGAGTGCAAACATCCCCACTGAGCAGTTCTTC.

The chain carries TRBV28 and TRBJ1-2, with 7 bases fitting TRBD1. The CDR3 extends over 15 amino acids. The junction had 11 bases not matched to a gene; V was cut back by 2 bases and J by 8 bases. The germline CDR1 and CDR2 sequences are MDHEN and SYDVKM. The CDR3 spells CASSLTAGGPAGYTF. The CDR3 bases are TGTGCCAGCAGTTTAACGGCAGGGGGGCCAGCGGGCTACACCTTC.

The chain joins TRBV6-1 to TRBJ2-3; perhaps TRBD2 as D (6 bases). The CDR3 totals 14 residues. The V gene lost 3 bases and the J gene lost 1 base, with 8 bases spanning the gap. CDR1 and CDR2 from the germline V gene are MNHNS and SASEGT. The CDR3 region is CASSDQRGTDTQYF. The DNA for the CDR3 is TGTGCCAGCAGTGACCAGCGGGGCACAGATACGCAGTATTTT.

As DNA, the CDR3 is TGTGCCAGCAGTGAAGGCGGGAACTATGGCTACACCTTC. Protein sequence: CASSEGGNYGYTF. The gene calls are TRBV6-1 and TRBJ1-2; D is unresolved. Germline lookup yields CDR1 MNHNS and CDR2 SASEGT. This CDR3 has 13 residues. Trimming took off 1 base at V and 2 bases at J, with 5 bases between the two ends.

The chain is built from TRBV10-3 and TRBJ2-1, with no clear D. The CDR3 totals 12 residues. Germline CDR1 ENHRY, CDR2 SYGVKD. Between the trimmed V and J ends, which lost 4 bases and 9 bases, there was a span of 10 bases. The CDR3 reads CAISAGPSEQFF. The CDR3 DNA reads TGTGCCATCAGTGCTGGACCGAGTGAGCAGTTCTTC.